One and the same sample provided the 15 T cell receptor beta chains below, sequenced in a study of spatial heterogeneity in lung cancer. TCRdb itself ran the 5' RACE reads through MiXCR, one entry per CDR3 protein. The data show more than 10,000 distinct CDR3 sequences, about 3.9% seen once. Specified time point: sample taken at primary tumor resection. The study sequenced unsorted whole RNA from tumor, nontumor lung or frozen PBMC. The input for sequencing was PBMCs, taken at surgery. The origin of the receptors is a male donor with early-stage non-small cell lung cancer.

This clonotype was seen at least ten times. The library was built for alpha chains, so this beta chain is an off-target read and its size means little. The V call is TRBV3-1, the J call TRBJ2-1; 8 nucleotides line up with TRBD2. Germline V gene data show CDR1 as LGHDT and CDR2 as YNNKEL (reference sequence). The junction had 7 bases not matched to a gene; V was cut back by 0 bases and J by 9 bases. There are 15 residues in the CDR3. DNA for the CDR3: TGTGCCAGCAGCCAAGACCAAGCGGGAGTGGGTGAGCAGTTCTTC. It is translated as CASSQDQAGVGEQFF.

Concerning this clonotype: For a library built for alpha chains, this beta chain is a stray read; little rests on its size. The J gene is TRBJ2-6, the V gene TRBV7-3; no firm D call. CDR1 and CDR2 (germline): SGHTA, FQGTGA. The germline V and J ends were trimmed by 5 bases and 0 bases, with 8 bases remaining between them. There are 15 residues in the CDR3. CDR3 sequence: CASSPGNSGANVLTF. The CDR3 bases are TGTGCCAGCAGCCCGGGTAACTCTGGGGCCAACGTCCTGACTTTC.

This clonotype was seen more than once but under ten times. Within a library made for alpha chains, this beta chain is off target, and its count is uninformative. This rearrangement joins TRBV20-1 to TRBJ2-1, with 11 positions matching TRBD1. V trimming: 4 bases; J trimming: 7 bases; junction bases outside the gene matches: 3. The CDR3 is made up of 13 amino acids. The germline V gene has CDR1 DFQATT and CDR2 SNEGSKA (reference sequence). The DNA for the CDR3 is TGCAGTGCTATCCGGGACAGGGGGAATGAGCAGTTCTTC. Its protein is CSAIRDRGNEQFF.

Concerning this clonotype: This may arise from a read error, as a much more abundant clone is one base away. The final CDR3 position lacks the conserved phenylalanine or tryptophan, pointing to a likely read error. This beta chain represents an off-target read in a library built for alpha chains; its size is of limited meaning. This sequence joins TRBV6-2 or TRBV6-3 and TRBJ2-7; TRBD1 might be the D (6 bases). The CDR3 extends over 13 amino acids. V was clipped by 5 bases and J by 6 bases, with 14 bases between them. Germline V lookup: CDR1 MNHEY, CDR2 SVGEGT. The CDR3 nucleotides read TGTGCCAGCAGTGCCCATGCAGGGGCCGAGCAGTACCTC. Protein sequence: CASSAHAGAEQYL.

This clonotype was found many times. This beta chain is an off-target read within a library intended for alpha chains, so its frequency means little. The chain employs TRBV15 and TRBJ2-5; D unresolved. The CDR3 covers 15 residues. V lost 3 bases and J lost 2, with 13 bases in between. Germline CDR1 LNHNV, CDR2 YYDKDF (reference sequence). For the CDR3, the DNA is TGTGCCACCAGCAGGCAGCGTCTAACTCAAGAGACCCAGTACTTC. Translated, it gives CATSRQRLTQETQYF.

Many counts were recorded for this clonotype. A library prepared for alpha chains yielded this beta chain as an off-target read; its size is of little meaning. The chain recombines TRBV10-2 with TRBJ2-1; tentative D call: TRBD2 (6 bases). Trimming took 6 bases from V and 3 from J, leaving 18 bases between them. The CDR3 spans 16 residues. Per the germline V gene, CDR1 is WSHSY and CDR2 is SAAADI. The CDR3 region is CASRDLEEGLYNEQFF. The CDR3 DNA is TGCGCCAGCAGGGACCTTGAGGAGGGCCTCTACAATGAGCAGTTCTTC.

This clonotype has at least ten counts. This beta chain is a stray read from a library made for alpha chains; its abundance is not meaningful. J is TRBJ2-7 and V is TRBV7-9, with D perhaps given as TRBD1 or TRBD2 (6 bases each). V lost 5 bases, J lost 2 bases, and 13 bases lay in between. The CDR3 is made up of 14 amino acids. Germline V CDR1 and CDR2: SEHNR, FQNEAQ (reference sequence). DNA of the CDR3: TGTGCCAGCAGCCCCGGGGGCAGGGCCTACGAGCAGTACTTC. Encoded protein: CASSPGGRAYEQYF.

This clonotype was counted ten times or more. This beta chain is an unintended read in a library built for alpha chains; its size means little. This sequence joins TRBV12-3 or TRBV12-4 and TRBJ2-5; D gene uncertain. Trimming removed 5 bases from V and 1 base from J, with 8 bases in between. This CDR3 has 13 residues. As DNA, the CDR3 is TGTGCCAGCAGTACTTACAGCCAAGAGACCCAGTACTTC. It yields the protein CASSTYSQETQYF.

This clonotype was observed a handful of times. Because the library targeted alpha chains, this beta chain is an off-target read whose size means little. Here the CDR3 DNA reads TGTGCCAGCAGCCCCCGGGGGGGAGGGCCGACCGGGGAGCTGTTTTTT. Amino acid sequence: CASSPRGGGPTGELFF. The rearrangement links TRBV4-2 to TRBJ2-2, with 8 bases matching TRBD2. The CDR3 covers 16 residues. With V trimmed by 4 bases and J by 5 bases, 9 bases remained unmatched. Germline values: CDR1 LGHNA, CDR2 YNFKEQ.

This clonotype was counted ten times or more. Being off target in a library aimed at alpha chains, this beta chain has a size of little meaning. This chain links TRBV6-1 with TRBJ2-1; D is tentatively TRBD1 or TRBD2 (5 bases each). With 11 bases removed from V and 5 bases from J, the gap between germline ends came to 13 bases. CDR1 MNHNS and CDR2 SASEGT come from the germline V gene. This CDR3 has 12 amino acids. The CDR3 coding sequence is TGTGCCTCCAGAGGGGAGAACAATGAGCAGTTCTTC. Translating it yields CASRGENNEQFF.

This clonotype was picked up many times. The library was built for alpha chains, so this beta chain is an off-target read and its size means little. The chain joins TRBV7-2 to TRBJ2-5; D not resolved. With 5 bases removed from V and 4 bases from J, the gap between germline ends came to 8 bases. Germline V lookup: CDR1 SGHTA, CDR2 FQGNSA. This CDR3 spans 12 amino acids. The CDR3 region is CASSRGGETQYF. For the CDR3, the DNA is TGTGCCAGCAGCCGCGGCGGAGAGACCCAGTACTTC.

This clonotype occurred many times. This beta chain appears as a stray read in a library generated for alpha chains; its size is not informative. The genes are TRBV20-1 and TRBJ1-5; a possible D gene is TRBD1 (5 bases). The CDR3 is 14 amino acids. Germline V lookup: CDR1 DFQATT, CDR2 SNEGSKA (reference sequence). Trimming stripped 2 bases from V and 2 bases from J, with 10 bases between. The CDR3: CSARRGFGNQPQHF. For the CDR3, the DNA is TGCAGTGCTAGAAGGGGCTTCGGCAATCAGCCCCAGCATTTT.

This clonotype came up many times. The size of this beta chain means little, since it is a stray read in a library made for alpha chains. V usage is TRBV7-6 and J usage is TRBJ2-3; no reliable D call. CDR1 SGHVS and CDR2 FNYEAQ come from the germline V gene. V lost 1 base and J 2 bases, leaving 13 bases between the germline ends. The CDR3 length is 16 residues. The CDR3 region has the DNA TGTGCCAGCAGCTTAGGGGGTACCACATCCACAGATACGCAGTATTTT. Protein product: CASSLGGTTSTDTQYF.

This clonotype was counted at least ten times. Being off target in a library aimed at alpha chains, this beta chain has a size of little meaning. The rearrangement uses TRBV12-3 or TRBV12-4 and TRBJ2-2; tentative D call: TRBD2 (7 bases). The CDR3 is made up of 15 amino acids. V was pared by 3 bases and J by 1 base, with 9 bases between. The CDR3 nucleotides read TGTGCCAGCAGTTTCGGGGGGCGGAACACCGGGGAGCTGTTTTTT. It encodes CASSFGGRNTGELFF.

This clonotype was observed at least ten times. This beta chain is off target for a library built for alpha chains, so its abundance means little. The gene calls are TRBV13 and TRBJ1-1; a weak D match, TRBD1 (6 bases). Germline V gene lookup returns CDR1 PRHDT and CDR2 FYEKMQ (reference sequence). The CDR3 length is 15 residues. V was pared by 1 base and J by 0 bases, with 9 bases between. CDR3 DNA: TGTGCCAGCAGCTTAGCTGGGGGGCTGAACACTGAAGCTTTCTTT. It codes for CASSLAGGLNTEAFF.